This TCR beta chain was documented in a study of Tregs in tolerant kidney transplant recipients. Repertoires were generated with immunoSEQ multiplex PCR, while TCRdb's copy carries only in-frame clones and drops some. This table holds about 61,000 clones, around 85% found once. Losses at the gene ends were 6 bases for V and 0 bases for J; bases not matched to a gene: 8. Germline assignment: CDR1 MNHEY and CDR2 SMNVEV (reference sequence). CDR3 size: 17 residues. The receptor's source is a human donor who received a combined kidney and bone marrow transplant. The starting material was Tregs from blood, obtained before the transplant. The V gene is TRBV27, the J gene TRBJ2-2; TRBD2 matches at 9 bases. The CDR3 here is CASSPGGGASNTGELFF. The DNA of the CDR3 is TGTGCCAGCAGCCCGGGCGGGGGGGCTTCGAACACCGGGGAGCTGTTTTTT.